What follows are 19 T cell receptor beta chains derived from one specimen sequenced in a study of T cell repertoires in urothelial bladder cancer. Generated by immunoSEQ multiplex PCR, the TCRdb table keeps only in-frame clones and is missing some. The profile shows fewer than 14,000 clones, 68% of them singletons. Sequencing was performed on tumor-infiltrating cells from bladder cancer. These receptors were taken from a human donor with a benign inflammatory bladder lesion.

The J gene is TRBJ2-3, the V gene TRBV5-1; 7 nucleotides align to TRBD1. V lost 6 bases and J lost 2; bases outside the gene matches: 6. Germline lookup yields CDR1 SGHRS and CDR2 YFSETQ. The length of the CDR3 is 14 residues. The CDR3 sequence is CASTAGGYTDTQYF. In DNA, the CDR3 is TGCGCCAGCACTGCAGGGGGTTACACAGATACGCAGTATTTT.

This clone has more than one count but fewer than ten. V gene TRBV9 combines with J gene TRBJ2-1, with D perhaps matching TRBD1 (6 bases). CDR3 length: 14 residues. The germline V gene has CDR1 SGDLS and CDR2 YYNGEE. Trimming left V 3 bases short and J 2 bases short, with 9 bases between. CDR3 amino acids: CASSARDTYNEQFF. Here the CDR3 DNA reads TGTGCCAGCAGCGCCCGGGACACCTACAATGAGCAGTTCTTC.

This rearrangement joins TRBV10-1 to TRBJ1-1; 7 positions match TRBD1. J gave up 1 base and V 2 bases, and 4 bases lay outside the gene matches. CDR3 length: 15 residues. Germline CDR1 WNHNN, CDR2 SYGVQD (reference sequence). CDR3 residues: CASSEPRTGNTEAFF. CDR3 DNA: TGCGCCAGCAGTGAGCCTAGGACAGGGAACACTGAAGCTTTCTTT.

This chain links TRBV7-3 with TRBJ1-2, with a tentative D call TRBD1 (6 bases). The CDR3 totals 15 residues. The V and J ends lost 5 bases and 1 base respectively, with 14 bases between them. Germline CDR1 and CDR2: SGHTA and FQGTGA. The CDR3 protein is CASSRNREINYGYTF. In nucleotides, the CDR3 is TGTGCCAGCAGCCGGAACAGGGAAATTAACTATGGCTACACCTTC.

This clone has just one count. The gene calls are TRBV5-1 and TRBJ2-5, with 10 nucleotides matching TRBD2. The CDR3 is made up of 15 amino acids. Germline trimming cut 2 bases from V and 3 bases from J; bases unmatched to any gene: 4. CDR1 is SGHRS and CDR2 is YFSETQ in the germline V gene. The DNA of the CDR3 is TGCGCCAGCAGCTTACCCCTAGCGGGGGAAGAGACCCAGTACTTC. It is translated as CASSLPLAGEETQYF.

The rearrangement links TRBV19 to TRBJ1-1; a weak D match, TRBD1 (6 bases). Trimming stripped 5 bases from V and 4 bases from J, with 14 bases between. The CDR3 sequence is 14 residues long. Per germline, CDR1 LNHDA and CDR2 SQIVND (reference sequence). The CDR3 sequence is CASSPPRGATEAFF. In DNA form, the CDR3 reads TGTGCCAGTAGTCCCCCCCGGGGGGCCACTGAAGCTTTCTTT.

This rearrangement joins TRBV15 to TRBJ2-3, with no clear D. V dropped 3 bases and J dropped 1 base, with 8 bases sitting between them. The CDR3 runs 14 residues. Looked up from germline, CDR1 is LNHNV and CDR2 is YYDKDF (reference sequence). The CDR3 DNA is TGTGCCACCAGCAGGCAGATGGGCACAGATACGCAGTATTTT. This codes for CATSRQMGTDTQYF.

V is TRBV19 and J is TRBJ1-4, with D possibly being TRBD1 (6 bases). There are 16 residues in the CDR3. The germline V gene encodes CDR1 LNHDA and CDR2 SQIVND (reference sequence). Between the trimmed V and J ends, which lost 5 bases and 4 bases, there was a span of 17 bases. CDR3 nucleotides: TGTGCCAGTAGTCCATACCTACAGGGACATAATGAAAAACTGTTTTTT. Translated: CASSPYLQGHNEKLFF.

The rearrangement joins TRBV7-3 to TRBJ2-3; perhaps TRBD2 as D (5 bases). V was trimmed by 5 bases and J by 4 bases, leaving 16 bases between them. Germline V gene sequence: CDR1 SGHTA, CDR2 FQGTGA. The CDR3 covers 15 residues. CDR3: CASSQDPGNADTQYF. CDR3 sequence (DNA): TGTGCCAGCAGCCAGGATCCGGGGAACGCAGATACGCAGTATTTT.

CDR3 in DNA: TGTGCCAGCAGCTTAGGCTCAGGCGGGAATGAGCAGTTCTTC. Its protein is CASSLGSGGNEQFF. The chain links TRBV11-2 to TRBJ2-1; D might be TRBD2 (5 bases). CDR1 is SGHAT, CDR2 FQNNGV, per germline. CDR3 size: 14 residues. Deletions cut 1 base from V and 7 bases from J, with 11 bases between.

The CDR3 here is CAWSEGLTNQPQHF. CDR3 in DNA: TGTGCCTGGAGTGAGGGCCTGACCAATCAGCCCCAGCATTTT. The chain combines TRBV30 with TRBJ1-5; no firm D call. Trimming took 1 base from V and 3 from J, leaving 10 bases between them. Germline V lookup: CDR1 GTSNPN, CDR2 SVGIG (reference sequence). The CDR3 covers 14 residues.

The gene calls are TRBV7-2 and TRBJ2-2; 8 positions agree with TRBD1. Germline lookup yields CDR1 SGHTA and CDR2 FQGNSA. This CDR3 is built from 16 residues. Unmatched junction bases numbered 6, after V lost 2 bases and J lost 4 bases. DNA of the CDR3: TGTGCCAGCAGCTTACATGGACAGGGTATCACCGGGGAGCTGTTTTTT. Encoded protein: CASSLHGQGITGELFF.

This chain joins TRBV5-1 and TRBJ1-6; D is unresolved. Germline CDR1 is SGHRS and CDR2 is YFSETQ. The CDR3 runs 13 residues. V was shortened by 5 bases and J by 6 bases, with 9 bases between the two germline ends. The CDR3 nucleotides are TGCGCCAGCAGGACTGTTCCTAATTCACCCCTCCACTTT. It yields the protein CASRTVPNSPLHF.

The V and J genes are TRBV7-6 and TRBJ2-2; D uncertain. V dropped 2 bases and J dropped 0 bases, with 10 bases sitting between them. This CDR3 has 16 amino acids. CDR1 is SGHVS and CDR2 is FNYEAQ in the germline V gene. CDR3 region: CASSLTPQANTGELFF. Here the CDR3 DNA reads TGTGCCAGCAGCTTAACCCCCCAGGCGAACACCGGGGAGCTGTTTTTT.

CDR3 sequence reads: CASSRGQGWDTEAFF. The CDR3 DNA is TGTGCCAGCAGCCGGGGACAGGGATGGGACACTGAAGCTTTCTTT. The chain combines TRBV5-6 with TRBJ1-1; 9 positions agree with TRBD1. The V gene's germline CDR1 is SGHDT and CDR2 YYEEEE. V lost 4 bases to trimming and J lost 3 bases; unmatched junction nucleotides: 7. The CDR3 is made up of 15 amino acids.

This chain links TRBV11-1 with TRBJ2-7, with 10 bases that match TRBD2. CDR1 and CDR2 from the germline V gene are SGHAT and FQDESV (reference sequence). With 1 base clipped from V and 2 bases from J, the junction kept 11 bases outside the gene matches. The CDR3 sequence is 18 residues long. In DNA form, the CDR3 reads TGTGCCAGCAGCTTAGGGTTGGCTAGCGGGGGAGTCGCCTACGAGCAGTACTTC. Translation gives CASSLGLASGGVAYEQYF. The variable domain in full, completed from reference TRBV11-1 and TRBJ2-7, reads EAEVAQSPRYKITEKSQAVAFWCDPISGHATLYWYRQILGQGPELLVQFQDESVVDDSQLPKDRFSAERLKGVDSTLKIQPAELGDSAMYLCASSLGLASGGVAYEQYFGPGTRLTVT.

This chain links TRBV5-4 with TRBJ1-2; the match to TRBD1 covers 7 bases. In germline, CDR1 is SGHNT, CDR2 YYREEE (reference sequence). The CDR3 is 14 residues long. V shed 5 bases, J shed 5 bases, and the junction held 9 bases outside the gene matches. The CDR3: CASSWTGQEYGYTF. The CDR3 DNA follows: TGTGCCAGCAGTTGGACTGGACAGGAGTATGGCTACACCTTC.

The chain has TRBV5-1 and TRBJ2-6; 9 bases map to TRBD1. This CDR3 has 17 amino acids. Losses at the gene ends were 4 bases for V and 5 bases for J; bases not matched to a gene: 10. CDR1 and CDR2 from the germline V gene are SGHRS and YFSETQ. CDR3 nucleotides: TGCGCCAGCAGCGGGGGGACAGGGAGCCCGAGGGCCAACGTCCTGACTTTC. Translation gives CASSGGTGSPRANVLTF.

This clone came up a few times. This chain connects TRBV2 to TRBJ1-1; unclear D gene. The CDR3 is 12 amino acids. CDR1 and CDR2 from the germline V gene are SNHLY and FYNNEI. Trimming removed 3 bases at V and 4 bases at J, with 6 bases between. The CDR3 DNA sequence: TGTGCCAGCAGTGAGGGTTTCACTGAAGCTTTCTTT. The encoded protein is CASSEGFTEAFF.